This T cell receptor beta chain was observed in a study of blood T cell repertoires in COVID-19. At the level of the study: Specimens from acute and convalescent COVID-19 originated in the United States, Italy and Spain. PBMCs, B-cell-depleted T cells, or T cells provided the cDNA or gDNA that made up the material.

In the original analysis: Using reference gene primer amplification, nucleated cell counts were estimated. Produced via immunoSEQ multiplex PCR; TCRdb's table is partial and in-frame only. From that table come the V and J calls and clone size; the DNA was used to work out D and trimming. The sample contains roughly 410,000 clones, approximately 87% of which appear only once. Enrollment of patients from Seattle took place during active infection, with longitudinal follow-up. The TCR originated in a woman aged 55-75 years with COVID-19, enrolled during active disease. The sequenced material came from peripheral blood.

For the CDR3, the DNA is TGTGCCAGCTCACCCGCAACAGGGGGAATCCTGGCGGACACTGAAGCTTTCTTT. Its translation: CASSPATGGILADTEAFF. The gene calls are TRBV18 and TRBJ1-1; 8 nucleotides line up with TRBD1. In germline, CDR1 is KGHSH, CDR2 LQKENI. Germline trimming cut 3 bases from V and 3 bases from J; bases unmatched to any gene: 15. This CDR3 comprises 18 residues. The full variable domain, with the rest looked up from reference TRBV18 and TRBJ1-1, is NAGVMQNPRHLVRRRGQEARLRCSPMKGHSHVYWYRQLPEEGLKFMVYLQKENIIDESGMPKERFSAEFPKEGPSILRIQQVVRGDSAAYFCASSPATGGILADTEAFFGQGTRLTVV.